Detailed here is one T cell receptor (beta chain). The antigen remains undetermined. This specimen belongs to a study of CD8 T cells in ankylosing spondylitis. Study-wide findings and caveats: In synovial fluid and blood from reactive arthritis, some motif variants were previously reported. Significant enrichment of disease-linked clones was reported in matched ankylosing spondylitis synovial fluid. Clones linked to the disease showed a CD8+ phenotype. They occurred at relatively low frequencies in peripheral blood.

For TCR beta, libraries came from quantitative 5'-RACE with molecular barcodes. A single record per CDR3 protein comes from TCRdb applying MiXCR to the 5' RACE reads. Of approximately 180,000 distinct CDR3 sequences listed, roughly 18% are singletons. Per germline, CDR1 SQVTM and CDR2 ANQGSEA. Between the trimmed V and J ends, which lost 2 bases and 2 bases, there was a span of 13 bases. The CDR3 contains 15 residues. Sequencing was done on a sample of blood, either unsorted or a sorted T cell fraction (not recorded which). V usage is TRBV29-1 and J usage is TRBJ2-1; the D is unclear. The sequence derives from a male donor under 35 with ankylosing spondylitis or in good health (not recorded which). The CDR3 loop reads CSVELVLGTYNEQFF. The CDR3 DNA reads as TGCAGCGTTGAATTAGTTTTGGGCACCTACAATGAGCAGTTCTTC.